Presented here are 17 T cell receptor beta chains from one specimen sequenced in a study of T cells after yellow fever vaccination. From the 5' RACE reads, TCRdb called clonotypes with MiXCR, one entry per CDR3 protein. Among 500,000 to 550,000 distinct CDR3 sequences, 21% were seen once, and the ten largest hold about a sixth. The input for sequencing was PBMCs, taken about 21 days after the first yellow fever vaccination. The source is a man between 18 and 29 years old who received the YFV17D yellow fever vaccine.

V and J are TRBV3-1 and TRBJ2-3, with 8 bases lining up with TRBD2. Trimming cost V 0 bases and J 4 bases; bases outside gene matches: 9. CDR3 length equals 17 residues. Germline assignment: CDR1 LGHDT and CDR2 YNNKEL (reference sequence). The CDR3 loop is CASSQDRSSGFPDTQYF. The CDR3 DNA follows: TGTGCCAGCAGCCAAGATCGCTCTAGCGGGTTCCCAGATACGCAGTATTTT.

The table lists this clonotype with a few counts. The chain has TRBV18 and TRBJ2-1; D not certain. The V gene's germline CDR1 is KGHSH and CDR2 LQKENI. The CDR3 length is 16 residues. V was clipped by 0 bases and J by 2 bases, with 11 bases between them. CDR3 in amino acids: CASSPPQIAAYNEQFF. CDR3 nucleotide sequence: TGTGCCAGCTCACCACCGCAGATAGCTGCCTACAATGAGCAGTTCTTC.

The chain uses TRBV2 and TRBJ1-5; TRBD1 matches at 9 bases. V was clipped by 5 bases and J by 9 bases; unmatched bases: 14. CDR3 length: 16 amino acids. Per the germline V gene, CDR1 is SNHLY and CDR2 is FYNNEI. CDR3 DNA: TGTGCCAGCAGTTCGACAGGGGGAGGGTCAAATGCGCCCCAGCATTTT. Its translation: CASSSTGGGSNAPQHF.

This clonotype was recorded a few times. The chain joins TRBV7-2 to TRBJ2-1, with a weak D call TRBD2 (6 bases). Deletions cut 3 bases from V and 2 bases from J, with 14 bases between. Looked up from germline, CDR1 is SGHTA and CDR2 is FQGNSA. The CDR3 consists of 16 residues. Here the CDR3 reads CASSFGPGAAYNEQFF. CDR3 nucleotides: TGTGCCAGCAGCTTTGGCCCGGGAGCCGCCTACAATGAGCAGTTCTTC.

The chain has TRBV7-3 and TRBJ1-2; perhaps TRBD1 as D (6 bases). The ends were cut back, 4 bases at V and 9 bases at J, with 15 bases in the middle. CDR1 and CDR2 (germline): SGHTA, FQGTGA. This CDR3 has 13 residues. The CDR3 bases are TGTGCCAGCAGCTCCGGGACACGGTCGAGCTACACCTTC. This translates into CASSSGTRSSYTF.

This clonotype was detected a few times. The chain links TRBV5-1 to TRBJ2-1; 8 positions agree with TRBD1. Trimming removed 5 bases from V and 5 bases from J; junction bases left unmatched: 9. The CDR3 consists of 15 residues. Per germline, CDR1 SGHRS and CDR2 YFSETQ. DNA of the CDR3: TGCGCCAGCAGTCCTCAGGGGGCGCGGGACAATGAGCAGTTCTTC. It translates to CASSPQGARDNEQFF.

This clonotype was recorded many times. The genes are TRBV4-1 and TRBJ2-3; 9 nucleotides align to TRBD2. CDR1 and CDR2 from the germline V gene are MGHRA and YSYEKL. CDR3 length: 19 amino acids. J lost 2 bases, V lost 0 bases, and 12 bases had no gene match. CDR3 protein: CASSQDGMRGGYFTDTQYF. In nucleotides, the CDR3 is TGCGCCAGCAGCCAAGATGGAATGCGGGGGGGTTACTTCACAGATACGCAGTATTTT.

There are many counts of this clonotype. This chain connects TRBV12-3 or TRBV12-4 to TRBJ2-5; 9 positions match TRBD1. V trimming: 3 bases; J trimming: 2 bases; junction bases outside the gene matches: 4. The CDR3 spans 15 residues. CDR3 coding DNA: TGTGCCAGCAGTTTGGGACAGGGAGGTCAAGAGACCCAGTACTTC. Its translation: CASSLGQGGQETQYF.

This clonotype has more than one count but fewer than ten. This chain links TRBV7-8 with TRBJ1-2, with TRBD1 matching over 7 bases. Trimming removed 5 bases from V and 4 bases from J; junction bases left unmatched: 13. The CDR3 totals 16 residues. In germline, CDR1 is SGHVS, CDR2 FQNEAQ. The CDR3 coding sequence is TGTGCCAGCAGCAAAACCAATCCGGGACAGCTCTATGGCTACACCTTC. Its translation: CASSKTNPGQLYGYTF. Full variable domain (outside the CDR3, taken from reference TRBV7-8 and TRBJ1-2): GAGVSQSPRYKVAKRGQDVALRCDPISGHVSLFWYQQALGQGPEFLTYFQNEAQLDKSGLPSDRFFAERPEGSVSTLKIQRTQQEDSAVYLCASSKTNPGQLYGYTFGSGTRLTVV.

This clonotype was counted a few times. The V call is TRBV5-4, the J call TRBJ2-5; D may be TRBD1 (6 bases). The germline V and J ends were trimmed by 1 base and 4 bases, with 23 bases remaining between them. Germline V gene lookup returns CDR1 SGHNT and CDR2 YYREEE (reference sequence). The CDR3 runs to 18 residues. CDR3: CASSLWGQGLAGTETQYF. The DNA of the CDR3 is TGTGCCAGCAGCTTGTGGGGACAAGGGCTCGCGGGTACAGAGACCCAGTACTTC.

The rearrangement uses TRBV4-2 and TRBJ1-1; a weak D match, TRBD1 (5 bases). CDR1 and CDR2 (germline): LGHNA, YNFKEQ. V was shortened by 0 bases and J by 9 bases, with 8 bases between the two germline ends. The CDR3 is made up of 12 amino acids. The CDR3 DNA reads as TGTGCCAGCAGCCAAGACGGGGCAAAAGCTTTCTTT. Amino acid sequence: CASSQDGAKAFF.

The genes are TRBV20-1 and TRBJ2-1, with 7 bases fitting TRBD2. CDR1 is DFQATT, CDR2 SNEGSKA, per germline (reference sequence). CDR3 length equals 14 residues. Written as DNA, the CDR3 is TGCAGCGGGGGGAGGACTAGCTCCTACAATGAGCAGTTCTTC. It is translated as CSGGRTSSYNEQFF.

The chain is built from TRBV6-2 or TRBV6-3 and TRBJ2-7; TRBD2 matches at 7 bases. The length of the CDR3 is 13 residues. Germline V gene sequence: CDR1 MNHEY, CDR2 SVGEGT. The V gene end was trimmed by 7 bases and the J gene end by 3 bases; junction bases not matched to a gene: 6. CDR3 in amino acids: CASTGGTSYEQYF. The CDR3 DNA reads as TGTGCCAGCACCGGGGGGACGAGCTACGAGCAGTACTTC.

The CDR3 spells CASSSTGTPATGELFF. The CDR3 nucleotides read TGTGCCAGCAGCTCCACCGGGACTCCCGCCACCGGGGAGCTGTTTTTT. The V and J genes are TRBV7-9 and TRBJ2-2; D may be TRBD2 (6 bases). V was shortened by 4 bases and J by 4 bases, with 16 bases between the two germline ends. Germline V gene data show CDR1 as SEHNR and CDR2 as FQNEAQ (reference sequence). The CDR3 sequence is 16 residues long.

The sample holds many counts of this clonotype. The chain links TRBV29-1 to TRBJ2-5, with a weak D call TRBD2 (6 bases). The V gene lost 7 bases and the J gene lost 1 base, with 10 bases spanning the gap. The CDR3 is 12 amino acids. From germline, CDR1 is SQVTM and CDR2 ANQGSEA. The CDR3 reads CSGGGTQETQYF. The CDR3, as DNA: TGCAGCGGTGGGGGGACCCAAGAGACCCAGTACTTC.

This chain connects TRBV2 to TRBJ2-1, with TRBD1 matching 8 bases. V gave up 3 bases and J gave up 8 bases; unmatched junction bases: 9. The CDR3 length is 15 residues. Germline V lookup: CDR1 SNHLY, CDR2 FYNNEI. This CDR3 reads CASSEGQGAFDEQFF. The CDR3 DNA reads as TGTGCCAGCAGTGAGGGGCAGGGGGCTTTTGATGAGCAGTTCTTC.

The chain links TRBV18 to TRBJ2-7; 9 bases are a match to TRBD1. The V and J ends lost 0 bases and 3 bases, in that order; junction bases with no gene match: 9. CDR1 and CDR2 (germline): KGHSH, LQKENI. The CDR3 sequence is 17 residues long. This chain's CDR3 is CASSPPRNQDRGYEQYF. The CDR3 DNA follows: TGTGCCAGCTCACCACCTCGAAATCAGGACAGGGGCTACGAGCAGTACTTC.